This T cell receptor beta chain appears in the sequencing data of a study of T cells in Graves' hyperthyroidism and ophthalmopathy. Study-wide results and limits: Clonotypes that were expanded in thyroid above 0.001 mostly appeared in blood too.

CDR1 and CDR2 (germline): SGHVS, FNYEAQ. Deletions cut 2 bases from V and 6 bases from J, with 19 bases between. The CDR3 sequence is 16 residues long. Amplification of TCR beta CDR3 regions was performed using RNA transcripts as template. The study used the HTBI primer set for a first-round RT-PCR of the TCR CDR3. TCRdb used MiXCR to reprocess the multiplex PCR reads, holding one entry per CDR3 protein. Seen here are about 840,000 distinct CDR3 sequences, around 38% observed once, and the top ten hold approximately 8.7%. With respect to this clonotype: Its antigen is not known. A much larger clone lies one base from this, so it may be a read error.

The study left out patients who had uncontrolled infection, other autoimmune disease, pregnancy or lactation. Sequencing input: blood. The clonotype originates from a man aged 18-30 years with Graves' hyperthyroidism. The chain has TRBV7-6 and TRBJ1-2; unclear D gene. Written as DNA, the CDR3 is TGTGCCAGCAGCTTAACCCTCACAGTGGGCGGTGATGGCTACACCTTC. Its protein is CASSLTLTVGGDGYTF.